This entry lists 18 T cell receptor beta chains sequenced from one sample in a study of T cells in Graves' hyperthyroidism and ophthalmopathy. Amplified TCR beta CDR3 regions came from RNA transcripts. Using the HTBI primer set, a first-round RT-PCR was run on the TCR CDR3. TCRdb used MiXCR to reprocess the multiplex PCR reads, holding one entry per CDR3 protein. This table has approximately 360,000 distinct CDR3 sequences, just under 25% appearing once. Sequencing input: blood. Source of these receptors: a man between 45 and 60 years old with Graves' hyperthyroidism.

This clonotype appeared a few times. The chain carries TRBV7-2 and TRBJ2-1, with unresolved D. The CDR3 totals 13 residues. Looked up from germline, CDR1 is SGHTA and CDR2 is FQGNSA. V gave up 1 base and J gave up 9 bases, with 10 bases separating them. The CDR3 bases are TGTGCCAGCAGCTTAGGTCCCGCTCGTGAGCAGTTCTTC. This translates into CASSLGPAREQFF.

The V gene is TRBV2, the J gene TRBJ2-1; 9 positions agree with TRBD2. V shed 2 bases and J 10 bases; nucleotides not matched to a gene: 9. Germline V gives CDR1 SNHLY, CDR2 FYNNEI. This CDR3 contains 15 residues. This CDR3 reads CASSERREGLGEQFF. CDR3 DNA sequence: TGTGCCAGCAGTGAACGGCGGGAGGGCCTCGGGGAGCAGTTCTTC.

The table lists this clonotype with many counts. The chain is built from TRBV3-1 and TRBJ2-4; the match to TRBD1 covers 7 bases. The CDR3 sequence is 13 residues long. The germline V gene has CDR1 LGHDT and CDR2 YNNKEL (reference sequence). The V and J ends lost 3 bases and 8 bases, in that order; junction bases with no gene match: 4. CDR3 amino acids: CASSQTGSHIQYF. In DNA, the CDR3 is TGTGCCAGCAGCCAGACAGGGTCTCACATTCAGTACTTC.

This clonotype was counted ten times or more. V is TRBV3-1 and J is TRBJ1-1, with 10 bases that match TRBD1. This CDR3 is built from 15 residues. CDR1 LGHDT and CDR2 YNNKEL come from the germline V gene (reference sequence). The ends lost 4 bases at V and 5 bases at J; junction bases unmatched: 7. CDR3: CASSRGQGTRTEAFF. CDR3 bases: TGTGCCAGCAGCCGGGGACAGGGGACGAGGACTGAAGCTTTCTTT.

V gene TRBV3-1 combines with J gene TRBJ1-1; D remains ambiguous. The CDR3 contains 14 residues. V was cut by 2 bases and J by 1 base, with 8 bases left in between. Germline V CDR1 and CDR2: LGHDT, YNNKEL (reference sequence). The CDR3 reads CASSQPGSNTEAFF. The DNA of the CDR3 is TGTGCCAGCAGCCAACCCGGGTCGAACACTGAAGCTTTCTTT.

This clonotype has a count of ten or more. The chain links TRBV20-1 to TRBJ2-1; possibly TRBD1 or TRBD2 for D (5 bases each). Trimming pared 0 bases from V and 6 bases from J, leaving 15 bases between. In germline, CDR1 is DFQATT, CDR2 SNEGSKA (reference sequence). CDR3 length equals 15 residues. CDR3 DNA sequence: TGCAGTGCTAGAGATCGTGCGGGTGGGGGCAATGAGCAGTTCTTC. Translated: CSARDRAGGGNEQFF.

At least ten counts were recorded for this clonotype. This rearrangement joins TRBV6-1 to TRBJ1-1, with D possibly TRBD1 on 6 matching bases. Between the trimmed V and J ends, which lost 5 bases and 0 bases, there was a span of 13 bases. The CDR3 has 15 amino acids. CDR1 MNHNS and CDR2 SASEGT come from the germline V gene. The CDR3 sequence: CASSLDRTLNTEAFF. CDR3 DNA: TGTGCCAGCAGTCTTGACAGGACACTGAACACTGAAGCTTTCTTT.

The V call is TRBV12-3 or TRBV12-4, the J call TRBJ1-6, with 7 bases that match TRBD1. J lost 6 bases, V lost 1 base, and 0 bases had no gene match. The CDR3 is 14 amino acids. The CDR3 DNA reads TGTGCCAGCAGTTTAGAGGGGGCTAATTCACCCCTCCACTTT. Protein sequence: CASSLEGANSPLHF.

This clonotype has more than one count but fewer than ten. This chain uses TRBV27 with TRBJ2-7, with 12 nucleotides matching TRBD2. V dropped 4 bases and J dropped 6; count of bases not matched to a gene: 7. From germline, CDR1 is MNHEY and CDR2 SMNVEV (reference sequence). This CDR3 region has 15 residues. The CDR3 DNA sequence: TGTGCCAGCAGTTCCCCGACTAGCGGGAGACGCGAGCAGTACTTC. This codes for CASSSPTSGRREQYF.

The chain is built from TRBV24-1 and TRBJ2-7, with TRBD1 identical over 9 bases. CDR1 KGHDR and CDR2 SFDVKD come from the germline V gene. This CDR3 spans 14 amino acids. With V trimmed by 4 bases and J by 6 bases, 6 bases remained unmatched. CDR3 region: CATSEGQGSLEQYF. In DNA, the CDR3 is TGTGCCACCAGTGAGGGACAGGGTAGTCTCGAGCAGTACTTC.

This clonotype came up many times. The J gene is TRBJ1-1, the V gene TRBV11-2, with 8 positions matching TRBD1. The ends lost 5 bases at V and 3 bases at J; junction bases unmatched: 11. This CDR3 region has 16 residues. CDR1 and CDR2 (germline): SGHAT, FQNNGV. CDR3 nucleotide sequence: TGTGCCAGCAGCCTTGGGCAGGGGGCTAGCGACACTGAAGCTTTCTTT. Translating it yields CASSLGQGASDTEAFF. The entire variable domain, with the rest obtained from reference TRBV11-2 and TRBJ1-1, is as follows: EAGVAQSPRYKIIEKRQSVAFWCNPISGHATLYWYQQILGQGPKLLIQFQNNGVVDDSQLPKDRFSAERLKGVDSTLKIQPAKLEDSAVYLCASSLGQGASDTEAFFGQGTRLTVV.

The chain combines TRBV7-9 with TRBJ2-7; the D is unclear. Germline V CDR1 and CDR2: SEHNR, FQNEAQ (reference sequence). CDR3 size: 13 residues. V lost 1 base, J lost 5 bases, and 9 bases lay in between. The CDR3 sequence is CASSLVEVNEQYF. In nucleotides, the CDR3 is TGTGCCAGCAGCTTAGTCGAAGTTAACGAGCAGTACTTC.

This clonotype was recorded many times. The rearrangement links TRBV27 to TRBJ1-1, with TRBD1 matching over 8 bases. V lost 5 bases to trimming and J lost 6 bases; unmatched junction nucleotides: 11. Germline loops: CDR1 MNHEY, CDR2 SMNVEV (reference sequence). CDR3 length: 15 residues. The CDR3 DNA reads TGTGCCAGCAGTCCTTACCGGACAGGGCAGGCTGAAGCTTTCTTT. Its translation is CASSPYRTGQAEAFF.

The chain joins TRBV6-1 to TRBJ2-7, with TRBD2 matching over 9 bases. The germline V gene encodes CDR1 MNHNS and CDR2 SASEGT. With 7 bases clipped from V and 5 bases from J, the junction kept 9 bases outside the gene matches. The CDR3 sequence is 14 residues long. The CDR3 is CASTSLAGANEQYF. CDR3 DNA: TGTGCCAGCACCTCTTTAGCGGGAGCTAACGAGCAGTACTTC.

This chain joins TRBV2 and TRBJ1-2; 7 bases are a match to TRBD1. Germline V gene data show CDR1 as SNHLY and CDR2 as FYNNEI. This CDR3 region has 15 residues. After removal of 0 bases from V and 2 bases from J, the junction contained 3 bases not matched to a gene. This CDR3 reads CASSEAGQLNYGYTF. CDR3 nucleotides: TGTGCCAGCAGTGAAGCGGGACAGCTAAACTATGGCTACACCTTC.

This clonotype was picked up many times. The V and J genes are TRBV2 and TRBJ1-2, with a possible D match to TRBD1 (5 bases). Trimming stripped 6 bases from V and 2 bases from J, with 16 bases between. The length of the CDR3 is 15 residues. Germline-derived CDR1 and CDR2 are SNHLY and FYNNEI. The CDR3 DNA is TGTGCCAGCAGCGGCGCCGGGGCTTGGAACTATGGCTACACCTTC. Translating it yields CASSGAGAWNYGYTF.

V usage is TRBV5-1 and J usage is TRBJ1-2; D is possibly TRBD1 (5 bases). V was cut by 4 bases and J by 8 bases, with 15 bases left in between. Germline loops: CDR1 SGHRS, CDR2 YFSETQ. This CDR3 comprises 13 residues. The chain's CDR3 is CASSTSQQEGYTF. CDR3 in DNA: TGCGCCAGCAGCACAAGTCAACAGGAAGGCTACACCTTC.

This clonotype has more than one count but fewer than ten. This rearrangement joins TRBV12-3 or TRBV12-4 to TRBJ2-7; D is perhaps TRBD1 (5 bases). V was shortened by 3 bases and J by 6 bases, with 9 bases between the two germline ends. The CDR3 has 12 residues. The CDR3 reads CASSFGRGEQYF. As DNA, the CDR3 is TGTGCCAGCAGTTTCGGTAGGGGCGAGCAGTACTTC.